The sequence of this T cell receptor (beta chain) was determined in a study of blood T cell repertoires in COVID-19. Study at large: Acute-phase and convalescent COVID-19 samples originated in the United States, Italy and Spain. T cells, B-cell-depleted T cells, or PBMCs supplied cDNA or gDNA.

The repertoire was sequenced with immunoSEQ multiplex PCR; TCRdb's copy has only in-frame clones and lacks some. The data contain 100,000 to 150,000 clones, around 74% of them seen just once; the ten biggest clones take up around 5.5%. As to this clone: Relative to the germline gene, one junction end is altered; a read error may explain this.

This CDR3 is 16 amino acids long. Per the germline V gene, CDR1 is SGHAT and CDR2 is FQNNGV. Sequencing was carried out using peripheral blood. The gene calls are TRBV11-2 and TRBJ1-6, with a tentative D call TRBD1 (5 bases). The receptor was derived from a man aged 55 to 70 with acute or convalescent COVID-19. CDR3 residues: CASRLDLVTANSPLHF. CDR3 nucleotides: TGTGCCAGCAGATTAGATCTTGTGACAGCTAATTCACCCCTCCACTTT.